Below are 7 T cell receptor beta chains sequenced from a single sample in a study of beta chain features in type 1 diabetes. Study conclusions and caveats: TCRB CDR3s were moderately but significantly shorter in Type 1 diabetes patients in all four CD4+ subsets.

For these receptors, no antigen is known. As every portion of the isolated RNA was reverse transcribed, the sequencing read expressed TCRB transcripts. Here immunoSEQ multiplex PCR was the method, and the copy in TCRdb shows in-frame clones only, minus some. The sample has 60,000 to 75,000 clones, 45% to 50% seen once. The specimen was central memory CD4+ T cells from blood. Receptors originate from a man aged 25 to 45 with type 1 diabetes.

This chain links TRBV9 with TRBJ2-2; D perhaps matches TRBD2 (5 bases). Germline assignment: CDR1 SGDLS and CDR2 YYNGEE. CDR3 size: 14 residues. V lost 2 bases to trimming and J lost 1 base, with 6 bases between them. The CDR3 protein is CASSVRGNTGELFF. The CDR3 DNA reads as TGTGCCAGCAGCGTCCGGGGGAACACCGGGGAGCTGTTTTTT.

CDR3 sequence reads: CASSLGARVRAAFF. The DNA of the CDR3 is TGTGCCAGCAGCTTAGGCGCCAGGGTGCGTGCGGCTTTCTTT. The chain joins TRBV13 to TRBJ1-1; D may be TRBD1 (5 bases). Germline lookup yields CDR1 PRHDT and CDR2 FYEKMQ (reference sequence). This CDR3 is 14 amino acids long. Trimming cost V 0 bases and J 11 bases, with 16 bases left between them.

The chain recombines TRBV7-8 with TRBJ1-4; D is possibly TRBD1 (6 bases). The germline CDR1 and CDR2 sequences are SGHVS and FQNEAQ. There are 14 residues in the CDR3. The germline V and J ends were trimmed by 5 bases and 8 bases, with 15 bases remaining between them. The CDR3 reads CASSRPGAGEKLFF. The CDR3 DNA is TGTGCCAGCAGCCGACCAGGGGCTGGGGAAAAACTGTTTTTT.

J is TRBJ1-1 and V is TRBV20-1, with D possibly matching TRBD1 (5 bases). The CDR3 extends over 11 amino acids. Germline-derived CDR1 and CDR2 are DFQATT and SNEGSKA (reference sequence). V was pared by 5 bases and J by 10 bases, with 14 bases between. CDR3 in DNA: TGCAGTGCTGACGGGCCGGGGGGAGCTTTCTTT. This translates into CSADGPGGAFF.

This clone was seen a handful of times. The chain carries TRBV7-2 and TRBJ2-7; no firm D call. This CDR3 has 11 residues. The V gene lost 1 base and the J gene lost 7 bases, with 5 bases spanning the gap. Germline CDR1 reads SGHTA; CDR2 reads FQGNSA. The CDR3 region is CASSLELEQYF. The CDR3 coding sequence is TGTGCCAGCAGCTTAGAACTTGAGCAGTACTTC.

This chain connects TRBV27 to TRBJ1-4; tentatively, D is TRBD1 (6 bases). Germline V gene data show CDR1 as MNHEY and CDR2 as SMNVEV (reference sequence). The CDR3 consists of 12 residues. Trimming left V 6 bases short and J 8 bases short, with 10 bases between. The CDR3 loop reads CASRGGREKLFF. CDR3 DNA: TGTGCCAGCAGAGGGGGACGAGAAAAACTGTTTTTT.

The J gene is TRBJ1-2, the V gene TRBV5-1, with 10 nucleotides matching TRBD1. Germline values: CDR1 SGHRS, CDR2 YFSETQ. CDR3 size: 13 residues. After removal of 4 bases from V and 8 bases from J, the junction contained 5 bases not matched to a gene. CDR3 residues: CASSTGQGRGYTF. The CDR3 bases are TGCGCCAGCAGCACGGGACAGGGGCGAGGCTACACCTTC.